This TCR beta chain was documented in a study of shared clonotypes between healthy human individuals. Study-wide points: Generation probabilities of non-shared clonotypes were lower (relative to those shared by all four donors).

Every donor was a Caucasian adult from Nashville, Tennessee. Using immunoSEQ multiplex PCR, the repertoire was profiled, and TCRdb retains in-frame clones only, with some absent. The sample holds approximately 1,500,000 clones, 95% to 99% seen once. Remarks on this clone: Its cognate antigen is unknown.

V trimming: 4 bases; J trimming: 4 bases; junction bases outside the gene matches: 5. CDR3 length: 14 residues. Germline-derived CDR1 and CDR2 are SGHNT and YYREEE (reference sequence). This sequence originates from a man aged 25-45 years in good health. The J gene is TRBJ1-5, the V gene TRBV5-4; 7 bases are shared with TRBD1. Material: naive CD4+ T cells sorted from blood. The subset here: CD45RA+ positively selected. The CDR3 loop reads CASSVQGLNQPQHF. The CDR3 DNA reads TGTGCCAGCAGCGTACAGGGGCTGAATCAGCCCCAGCATTTT.